This TCR beta chain was captured in a study of CD8 T cells in Susac syndrome. With 7 bases clipped from V and 1 base from J, the junction kept 18 bases outside the gene matches. This CDR3 is built from 20 residues. Looked up from germline, CDR1 is SGHAT and CDR2 is FQDESV (reference sequence). With random hexamers, reverse transcription was performed on roughly 0.5 to 1 ug of RNA. Across 54 Vbeta and 13 Jbeta, immunoSEQ multiplex PCR amplified TCR beta CDR3. TCRdb re-called the immunoSEQ multiplex PCR reads through MiXCR, storing one row per CDR3 protein. The top ten hold around 0.18% of the sample, which has about 300,000 distinct CDR3 sequences, about nine tenths seen once. Sequencing of TCR beta, carried out with a high-throughput approach, was applied to CD8+ and CD4+ T cells from the blood. Included as multiple sclerosis controls were treatment-naive patients who had stable or active relapsing-remitting disease.

The specimen was CD8+ T cells from PBMCs. This sequence joins TRBV11-1 and TRBJ2-3; 12 nucleotides align to TRBD2. The TCR originated in a human donor with multiple sclerosis. The CDR3 DNA follows: TGTGCCAGCATCACAACCAGACTAGCGGGGGCGCCTTGGGGCACAGATACGCAGTATTTT. Amino acids: CASITTRLAGAPWGTDTQYF.